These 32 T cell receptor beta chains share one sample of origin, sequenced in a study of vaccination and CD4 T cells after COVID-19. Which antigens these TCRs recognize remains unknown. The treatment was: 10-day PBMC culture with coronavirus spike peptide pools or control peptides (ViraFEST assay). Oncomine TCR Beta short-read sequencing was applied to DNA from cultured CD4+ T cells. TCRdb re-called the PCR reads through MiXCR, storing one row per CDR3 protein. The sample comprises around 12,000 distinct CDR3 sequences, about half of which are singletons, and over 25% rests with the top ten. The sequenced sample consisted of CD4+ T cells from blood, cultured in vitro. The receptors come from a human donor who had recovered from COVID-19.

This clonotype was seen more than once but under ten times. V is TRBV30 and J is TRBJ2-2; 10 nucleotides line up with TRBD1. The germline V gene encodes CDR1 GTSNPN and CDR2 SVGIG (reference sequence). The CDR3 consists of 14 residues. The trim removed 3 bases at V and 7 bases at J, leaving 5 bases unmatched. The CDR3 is CAWRRQGAGGELFF. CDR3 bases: TGTGCCTGGAGGCGACAGGGGGCTGGCGGGGAGCTGTTTTTT.

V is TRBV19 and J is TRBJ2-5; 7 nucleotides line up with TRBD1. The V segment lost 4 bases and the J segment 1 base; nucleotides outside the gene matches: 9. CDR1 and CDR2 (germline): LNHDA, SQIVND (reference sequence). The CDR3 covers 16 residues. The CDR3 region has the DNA TGTGCCAGTAGTACCCCCGGGACAGAGCTCCAAGAGACCCAGTACTTC. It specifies CASSTPGTELQETQYF.

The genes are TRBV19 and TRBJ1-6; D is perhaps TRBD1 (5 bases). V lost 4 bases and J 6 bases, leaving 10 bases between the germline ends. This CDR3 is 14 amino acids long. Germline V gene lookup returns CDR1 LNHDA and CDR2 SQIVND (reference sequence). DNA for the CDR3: TGTGCCAGTAGTAACGCAGGGTCTAATTCACCCCTCCACTTT. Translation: CASSNAGSNSPLHF. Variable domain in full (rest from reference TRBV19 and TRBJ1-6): DGGITQSPKYLFRKEGQNVTLSCEQNLNHDAMYWYRQDPGQGLRLIYYSQIVNDFQKGDIAEGYSVSREKKESFPLTVTSAQKNPTAFYLCASSNAGSNSPLHFGNGTRLTVT.

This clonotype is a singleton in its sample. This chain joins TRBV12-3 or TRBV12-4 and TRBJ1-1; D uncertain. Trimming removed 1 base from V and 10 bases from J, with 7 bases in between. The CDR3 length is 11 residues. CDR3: CASSLGEGAFF. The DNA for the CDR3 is TGTGCCAGCAGTTTAGGAGAAGGAGCTTTCTTT.

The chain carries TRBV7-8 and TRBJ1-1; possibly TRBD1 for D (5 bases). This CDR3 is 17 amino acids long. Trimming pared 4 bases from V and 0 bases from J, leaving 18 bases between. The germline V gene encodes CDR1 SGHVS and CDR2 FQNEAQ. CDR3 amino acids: CASSSRQRRGMNTEAFF. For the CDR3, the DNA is TGTGCCAGCAGCTCCCGACAACGTCGGGGCATGAACACTGAAGCTTTCTTT.

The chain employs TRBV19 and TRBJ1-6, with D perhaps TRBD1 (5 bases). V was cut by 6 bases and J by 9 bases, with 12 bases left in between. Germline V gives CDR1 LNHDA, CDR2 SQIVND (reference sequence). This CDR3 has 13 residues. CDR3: CASRRDGLSPLHF. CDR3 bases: TGTGCCAGTAGGCGGGACGGACTTTCACCCCTCCACTTT.

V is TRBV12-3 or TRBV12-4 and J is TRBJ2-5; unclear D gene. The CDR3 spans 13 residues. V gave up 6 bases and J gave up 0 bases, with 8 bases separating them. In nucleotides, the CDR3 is TGTGCCAGCAGGCCCCGGTACCAAGAGACCCAGTACTTC. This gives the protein CASRPRYQETQYF.

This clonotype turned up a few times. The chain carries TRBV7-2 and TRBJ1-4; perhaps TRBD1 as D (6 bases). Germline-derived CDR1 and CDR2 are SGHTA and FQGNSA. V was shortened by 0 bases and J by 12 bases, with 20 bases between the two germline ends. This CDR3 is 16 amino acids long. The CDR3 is CASSLASSGAPTELFF. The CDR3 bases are TGTGCCAGCAGCTTAGCTTCGTCGGGGGCGCCGACAGAACTGTTTTTT. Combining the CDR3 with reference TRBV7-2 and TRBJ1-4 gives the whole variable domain GAGVSQSPSNKVTEKGKDVELRCDPISGHTALYWYRQSLGQGLEFLIYFQGNSAPDKSGLPSDRFSAERTGGSVSTLTIQRTQQEDSAVYLCASSLASSGAPTELFFGSGTQLSVL.

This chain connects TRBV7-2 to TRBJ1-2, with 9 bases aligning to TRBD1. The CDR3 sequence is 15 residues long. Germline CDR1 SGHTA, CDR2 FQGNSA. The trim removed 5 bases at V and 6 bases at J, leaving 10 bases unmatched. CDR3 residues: CASSPPGTGRDGYTF. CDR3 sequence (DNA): TGTGCCAGCAGCCCACCCGGGACAGGGAGGGATGGCTACACCTTC.

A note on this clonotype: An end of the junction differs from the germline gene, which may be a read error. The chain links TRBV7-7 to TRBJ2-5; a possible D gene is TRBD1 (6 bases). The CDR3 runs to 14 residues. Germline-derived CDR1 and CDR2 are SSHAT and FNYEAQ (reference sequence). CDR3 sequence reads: CASSATGLQETQYF. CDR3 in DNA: TGTGCTAGCAGCGCGACAGGTCTCCAAGAGACCCAGTACTTC.

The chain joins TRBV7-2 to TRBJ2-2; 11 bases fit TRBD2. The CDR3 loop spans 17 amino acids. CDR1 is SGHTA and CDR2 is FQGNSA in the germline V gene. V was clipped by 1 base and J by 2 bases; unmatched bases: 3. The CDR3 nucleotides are TGTGCCAGCAGCTTAGATAGCGGGGGGGCCAACACCGGGGAGCTGTTTTTT. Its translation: CASSLDSGGANTGELFF.

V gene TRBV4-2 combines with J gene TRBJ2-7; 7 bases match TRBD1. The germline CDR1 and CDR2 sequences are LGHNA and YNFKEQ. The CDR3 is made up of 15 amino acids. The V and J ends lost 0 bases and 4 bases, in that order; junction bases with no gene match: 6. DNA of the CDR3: TGTGCCAGCAGCCAAGATCGCGGACAGGTATACGAGCAGTACTTC. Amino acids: CASSQDRGQVYEQYF.

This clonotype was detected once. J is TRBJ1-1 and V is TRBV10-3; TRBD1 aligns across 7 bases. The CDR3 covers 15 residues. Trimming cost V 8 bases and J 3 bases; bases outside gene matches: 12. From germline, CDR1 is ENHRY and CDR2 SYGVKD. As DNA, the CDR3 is TGTGCCATCGCCGACGAGGGGAGGGGGCACACTGAAGCTTTCTTT. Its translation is CAIADEGRGHTEAFF.

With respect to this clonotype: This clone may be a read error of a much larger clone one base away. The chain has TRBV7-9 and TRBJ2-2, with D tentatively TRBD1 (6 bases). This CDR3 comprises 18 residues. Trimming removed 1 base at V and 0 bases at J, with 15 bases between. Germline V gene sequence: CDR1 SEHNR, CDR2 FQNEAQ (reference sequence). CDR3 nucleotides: TGTGCCAGCAGCTTAGTTACCAGGGGAAGGGCGAACACCGGGGAGCTGTTTTTT. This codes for CASSLVTRGRANTGELFF.

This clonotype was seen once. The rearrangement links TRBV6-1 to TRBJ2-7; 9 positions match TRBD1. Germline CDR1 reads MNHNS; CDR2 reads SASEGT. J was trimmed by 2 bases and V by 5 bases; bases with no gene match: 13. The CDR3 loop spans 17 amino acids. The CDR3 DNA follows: TGTGCCAGCAGTCGACGTTCAACAGGGGGCGAACCCTACGAGCAGTACTTC. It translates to CASSRRSTGGEPYEQYF.

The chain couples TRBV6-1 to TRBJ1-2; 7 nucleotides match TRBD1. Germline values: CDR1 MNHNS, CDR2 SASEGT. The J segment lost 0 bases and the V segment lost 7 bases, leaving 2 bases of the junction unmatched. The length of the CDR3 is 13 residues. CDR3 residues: CASIRGSNYGYTF. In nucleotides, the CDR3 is TGTGCCAGCATCAGGGGGTCTAACTATGGCTACACCTTC.

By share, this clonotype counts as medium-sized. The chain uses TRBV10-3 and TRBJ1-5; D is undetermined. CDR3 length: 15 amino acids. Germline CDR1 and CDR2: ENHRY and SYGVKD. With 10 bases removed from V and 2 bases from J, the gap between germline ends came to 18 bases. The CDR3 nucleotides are TGTGCCACCGAAGCGACGGGCGGCGGCAATCAGCCCCAGCATTTT. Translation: CATEATGGGNQPQHF.

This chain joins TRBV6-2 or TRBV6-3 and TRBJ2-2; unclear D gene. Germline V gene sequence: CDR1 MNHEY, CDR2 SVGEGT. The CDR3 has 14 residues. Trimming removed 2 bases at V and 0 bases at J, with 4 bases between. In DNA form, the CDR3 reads TGTGCCAGCAGTTACAGATCGAACACCGGGGAGCTGTTTTTT. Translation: CASSYRSNTGELFF.

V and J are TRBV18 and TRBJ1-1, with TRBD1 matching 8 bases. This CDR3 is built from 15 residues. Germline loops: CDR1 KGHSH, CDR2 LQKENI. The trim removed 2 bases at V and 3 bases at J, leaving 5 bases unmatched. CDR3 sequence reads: CASSPNSTGDTEAFF. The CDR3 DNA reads TGTGCCAGCTCACCAAACTCGACAGGGGACACTGAAGCTTTCTTT.

The CDR3 protein is CSAREGSLSGNTIYF. CDR3 sequence (DNA): TGCAGTGCTAGAGAAGGCAGCCTAAGTGGAAACACCATATATTTT. The chain joins TRBV20-1 to TRBJ1-3; D remains unclear. This CDR3 has 15 amino acids. Looked up from germline, CDR1 is DFQATT and CDR2 is SNEGSKA (reference sequence). V dropped 0 bases and J dropped 3 bases, with 12 bases sitting between them.

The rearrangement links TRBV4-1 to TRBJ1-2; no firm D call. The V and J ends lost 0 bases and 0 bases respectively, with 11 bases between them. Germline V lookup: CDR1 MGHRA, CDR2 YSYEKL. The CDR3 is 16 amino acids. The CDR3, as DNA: TGCGCCAGCAGCCAAGATTTGCTGGGAGCTAACTATGGCTACACCTTC. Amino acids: CASSQDLLGANYGYTF.

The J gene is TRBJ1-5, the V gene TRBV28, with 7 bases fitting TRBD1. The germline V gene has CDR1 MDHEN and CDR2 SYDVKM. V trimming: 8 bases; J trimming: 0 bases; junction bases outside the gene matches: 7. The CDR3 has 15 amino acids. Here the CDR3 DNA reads TGTGCCAGCGGCGTGGGACAGATTAGCAATCAGCCCCAGCATTTT. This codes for CASGVGQISNQPQHF.

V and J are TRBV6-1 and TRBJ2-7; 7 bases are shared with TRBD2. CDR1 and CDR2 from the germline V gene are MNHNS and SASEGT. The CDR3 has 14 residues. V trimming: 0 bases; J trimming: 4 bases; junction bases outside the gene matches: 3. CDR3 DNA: TGTGCCAGCAGTGAAGCGGGAGGGCCGTACGAGCAGTACTTC. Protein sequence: CASSEAGGPYEQYF.

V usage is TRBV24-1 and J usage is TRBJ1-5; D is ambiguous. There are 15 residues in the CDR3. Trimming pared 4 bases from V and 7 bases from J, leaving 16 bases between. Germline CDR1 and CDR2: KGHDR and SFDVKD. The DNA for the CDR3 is TGTGCCACCAGTGAAGAGAGGACGGGCGGGCAGCCCCAGCATTTT. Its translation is CATSEERTGGQPQHF.

In DNA, the CDR3 is TGCAGTGCTAGATCACGGACTCTCTCCTACAATGAGCAGTTCTTC. This encodes CSARSRTLSYNEQFF. This chain joins TRBV20-1 and TRBJ2-1; weak D call: TRBD2 (5 bases). Germline V lookup: CDR1 DFQATT, CDR2 SNEGSKA (reference sequence). This CDR3 region has 15 residues. V was cut by 2 bases and J by 0 bases, with 11 bases left in between.

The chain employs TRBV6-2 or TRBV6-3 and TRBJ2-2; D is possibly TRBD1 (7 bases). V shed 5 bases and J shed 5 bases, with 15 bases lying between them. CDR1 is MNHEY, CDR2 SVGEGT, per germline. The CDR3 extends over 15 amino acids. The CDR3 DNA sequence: TGTGCCAGCAGTCGCCTTCAGGGGGGAACCGGGGAGCTGTTTTTT. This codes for CASSRLQGGTGELFF.

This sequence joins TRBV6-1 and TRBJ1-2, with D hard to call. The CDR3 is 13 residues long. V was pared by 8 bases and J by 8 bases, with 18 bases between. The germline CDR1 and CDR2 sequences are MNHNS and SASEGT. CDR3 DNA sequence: TGTGCCAGCGCCGCTCAGGCTGGGCAAGGCTACACCTTC. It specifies CASAAQAGQGYTF.

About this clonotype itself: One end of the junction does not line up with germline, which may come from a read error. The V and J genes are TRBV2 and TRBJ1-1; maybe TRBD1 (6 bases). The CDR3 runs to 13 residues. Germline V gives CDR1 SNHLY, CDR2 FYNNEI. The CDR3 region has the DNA TGTGCCAGTAGTGGACAGATGAACACTGAAGCTTTCTTT. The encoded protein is CASSGQMNTEAFF.

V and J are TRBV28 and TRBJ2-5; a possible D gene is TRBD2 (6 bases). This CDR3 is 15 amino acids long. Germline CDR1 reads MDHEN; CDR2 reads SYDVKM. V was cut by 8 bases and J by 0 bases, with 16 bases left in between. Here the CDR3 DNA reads TGTGCCAGCCGGCCGGGACTCCAGTACCAAGAGACCCAGTACTTC. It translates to CASRPGLQYQETQYF.

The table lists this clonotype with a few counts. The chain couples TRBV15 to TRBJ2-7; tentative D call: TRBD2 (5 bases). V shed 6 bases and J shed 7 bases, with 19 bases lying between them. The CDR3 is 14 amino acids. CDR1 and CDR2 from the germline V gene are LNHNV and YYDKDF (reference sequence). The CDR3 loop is CATRGSGDRVEQYF. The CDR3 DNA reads TGTGCCACCAGGGGCAGCGGAGACCGGGTGGAGCAGTACTTC.

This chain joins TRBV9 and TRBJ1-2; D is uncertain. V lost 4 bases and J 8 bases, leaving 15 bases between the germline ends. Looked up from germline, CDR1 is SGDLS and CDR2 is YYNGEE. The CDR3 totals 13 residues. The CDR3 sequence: CASSTTWSNGYTF. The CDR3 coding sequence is TGTGCCAGCAGCACAACCTGGAGTAACGGCTACACCTTC. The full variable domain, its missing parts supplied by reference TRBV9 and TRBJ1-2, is DSGVTQTPKHLITATGQRVTLRCSPRSGDLSVYWYQQSLDQGLQFLIQYYNGEERAKGNILERFSAQQFPDLHSELNLSSLELGDSALYFCASSTTWSNGYTFGSGTRLTVV.

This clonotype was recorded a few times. CDR3 sequence (DNA): TGTGCCACCAGCAGAAGCGGGACAGACAATGAAAAACTGTTTTTT. Protein sequence: CATSRSGTDNEKLFF. The chain is built from TRBV15 and TRBJ1-4, with TRBD1 identical over 7 bases. The V and J ends lost 2 bases and 5 bases, in that order; junction bases with no gene match: 5. The CDR3 extends over 15 amino acids. The germline CDR1 and CDR2 sequences are LNHNV and YYDKDF (reference sequence).